Following are 4 T cell receptor beta chains from one sample sequenced in a study of T cell clonotyping in hematopoietic cell transplantation. Method: immunoSEQ multiplex PCR; TCRdb's copy keeps in-frame clones and lacks some. The repertoire has about 69,000 clones, approximately 94% of them found once; the top ten carry 1.6%. The source material was peripheral blood mononuclear cells. Receptors were obtained from a man between 45 and 60 years old in good health. Some clones in this sample may be carry-over from other donors' samples.

The rearrangement joins TRBV27 to TRBJ1-1; 8 positions agree with TRBD1. Looked up from germline, CDR1 is MNHEY and CDR2 is SMNVEV (reference sequence). The CDR3 totals 12 residues. V shed 8 bases, J shed 11 bases, and the junction held 10 bases outside the gene matches. This CDR3 is CASGRQGKYAFF. DNA for the CDR3: TGTGCCAGCGGAAGACAGGGGAAGTATGCTTTCTTT.

A single count supports this clone. The chain couples TRBV10-3 to TRBJ2-3; tentatively, D is TRBD2 (7 bases). The V end lost 3 bases, the J end lost 3 bases, and 13 bases lay between the germline ends. Germline CDR1 reads ENHRY; CDR2 reads SYGVKD. The CDR3 length is 15 residues. CDR3 nucleotides: TGTGCCATCAGTGAAGCAAGCGGGACAACAGATACGCAGTATTTT. This gives the protein CAISEASGTTDTQYF.

The J gene is TRBJ2-6, the V gene TRBV6-6; D gene unclear. This CDR3 is built from 13 residues. Germline V gene data show CDR1 as MNHNY and CDR2 as SVGAGI (reference sequence). Deletions cut 6 bases from V and 4 bases from J, with 7 bases between. The chain's CDR3 is CASSTRGANVLTF. Here the CDR3 DNA reads TGTGCCAGCAGCACCCGGGGGGCCAACGTCCTGACTTTC.

The CDR3 bases are TGCGCCAGCAGCGATGGGACAGCTAGCAATCAGCCCCAGCATTTT. Translating it yields CASSDGTASNQPQHF. The J gene is TRBJ1-5, the V gene TRBV5-1; 7 bases agree with TRBD1. Germline CDR1 SGHRS, CDR2 YFSETQ. V trimming: 4 bases; J trimming: 0 bases; junction bases outside the gene matches: 4. This CDR3 has 15 residues.